One sample yielded the 31 T cell receptor beta chains listed below, sequenced in a study of T-cell reconstitution after alpha-beta-depleted transplantation in children. Preparation of the TCRbeta library used unique molecular identifiers. Using its own MiXCR run on the PCR reads, TCRdb lists one record per CDR3 protein. The sample holds 200,000 to 300,000 distinct CDR3 sequences, 24% seen once. Sequences were derived from PBMCs, mostly from graft donor cells, sampled 360 days after TCRalphabeta/CD19-depleted stem cell transplant. All receptors derive from a female patient between 2 and 15 years old who had a stem cell transplant for congenital amegakaryocytic thrombocytopenia, so the T cells may come from the graft donor.

V usage is TRBV6-5 and J usage is TRBJ2-7, with D hard to call. The CDR3 runs to 13 residues. CDR1 is MNHEY, CDR2 SVGAGI, per germline. V lost 2 bases and J lost 0, with 5 bases in between. CDR3: CASSYHYSYEQYF. The DNA of the CDR3 is TGTGCCAGCAGTTACCACTACTCCTACGAGCAGTACTTC.

A few counts support this clonotype. The chain couples TRBV10-3 to TRBJ2-7, with D perhaps matching TRBD2 (5 bases). Germline CDR1 and CDR2: ENHRY and SYGVKD. Trimming took off 5 bases at V and 0 bases at J, with 11 bases between the two ends. This CDR3 is built from 14 residues. The CDR3 DNA reads as TGTGCCATCAGTCGGACTGACTACTCCTACGAGCAGTACTTC. Encoded protein: CAISRTDYSYEQYF.

In this sample, this clonotype turned up many times. The CDR3 nucleotides are TGTGCCAGCAGCGGGAAAGCTGGGGAGCTGTTTTTT. It encodes CASSGKAGELFF. V and J are TRBV5-5 and TRBJ2-2; no reliable D call. Germline lookup yields CDR1 SGHKS and CDR2 YYEKEE (reference sequence). Trimming pared 4 bases from V and 8 bases from J, leaving 9 bases between. This CDR3 has 12 residues.

V and J are TRBV12-3 or TRBV12-4 and TRBJ1-3; no clear D. Between the trimmed V and J ends, which lost 1 base and 0 bases, there was a span of 7 bases. The CDR3 totals 15 residues. Here the CDR3 reads CASSLVSYSGNTIYF. CDR3 DNA sequence: TGTGCCAGCAGTTTAGTTTCGTACTCTGGAAACACCATATATTTT.

The V and J genes are TRBV6-5 and TRBJ2-3; D uncertain. This CDR3 has 13 residues. With 4 bases removed from V and 3 bases from J, the gap between germline ends came to 8 bases. Per germline, CDR1 MNHEY and CDR2 SVGAGI. The chain's CDR3 is CASSSPPTDTQYF. The CDR3 DNA reads as TGTGCCAGCAGTTCCCCCCCGACAGATACGCAGTATTTT.

This clonotype came up a few times. The chain combines TRBV30 with TRBJ2-1; maybe TRBD1 (5 bases). CDR3 length: 16 amino acids. Trimming cost V 5 bases and J 0 bases, with 17 bases left between them. Germline V gene sequence: CDR1 GTSNPN, CDR2 SVGIG (reference sequence). The CDR3 region has the DNA TGTGCCTGGGGGATGGGGCTTCTCAGCTCCTACAATGAGCAGTTCTTC. Translation gives CAWGMGLLSSYNEQFF.

The V gene is TRBV5-4, the J gene TRBJ2-6; no clear D. CDR1 is SGHNT, CDR2 YYREEE, per germline (reference sequence). The ends were cut back, 5 bases at V and 4 bases at J, with 16 bases in the middle. The CDR3 covers 16 residues. In nucleotides, the CDR3 is TGTGCCAGCAGTCCTGCAAGGGTAGAAGGGGCCAACGTCCTGACTTTC. Protein: CASSPARVEGANVLTF.

The chain carries TRBV12-5 and TRBJ1-1; a weak D match, TRBD1 (5 bases). The CDR3 extends over 13 amino acids. V was cut by 5 bases and J by 4 bases, with 11 bases left in between. Per germline, CDR1 LGHNT and CDR2 FRNRAP. As DNA, the CDR3 is TGTGCTAGTGGTCCTGCCGGGGGCACTGAAGCTTTCTTT. This codes for CASGPAGGTEAFF.

CDR3 sequence reads: CASSRLAGDLTEQFF. The CDR3 DNA reads TGCGCCAGCAGCCGACTAGCGGGAGATCTTACTGAGCAGTTCTTC. This sequence joins TRBV5-1 and TRBJ2-1; 12 nucleotides match TRBD2. Per the germline V gene, CDR1 is SGHRS and CDR2 is YFSETQ. After removal of 4 bases from V and 9 bases from J, the junction contained 8 bases not matched to a gene. This CDR3 has 15 residues.

V is TRBV4-2 and J is TRBJ1-4, with D maybe TRBD1 (6 bases). V was shortened by 4 bases and J by 5 bases, with 11 bases between the two germline ends. CDR3 length: 14 residues. In germline, CDR1 is LGHNA, CDR2 YNFKEQ. The CDR3 nucleotides are TGTGCCAGCAGCCCGAGGGGGGGGAATGAAAAACTGTTTTTT. Its translation: CASSPRGGNEKLFF.

This rearrangement joins TRBV9 to TRBJ2-7; D gene unclear. The germline CDR1 and CDR2 sequences are SGDLS and YYNGEE. Trimming stripped 0 bases from V and 6 bases from J, with 13 bases between. This CDR3 contains 14 residues. In DNA, the CDR3 is TGTGCCAGCAGCGTAGCCGAAGGGTTTTCCGAGCAGTACTTC. Protein sequence: CASSVAEGFSEQYF.

The rearrangement uses TRBV7-2 and TRBJ2-7; D ambiguous. Trimming removed 2 bases from V and 2 bases from J, with 10 bases in between. The CDR3 contains 14 residues. The germline gives CDR1 SGHTA, CDR2 FQGNSA. The CDR3: CASSLFPSPYEQYF. CDR3 DNA sequence: TGTGCCAGCAGCTTATTCCCTAGTCCCTACGAGCAGTACTTC.

This clonotype was detected many times. This chain uses TRBV28 with TRBJ2-7; D not certain. Germline CDR1 reads MDHEN; CDR2 reads SYDVKM. The CDR3 length is 13 residues. V lost 3 bases and J 3 bases, leaving 9 bases between the germline ends. Here the CDR3 reads CASSLFLNYEQYF. CDR3 sequence (DNA): TGTGCCAGCAGTTTGTTCTTGAACTACGAGCAGTACTTC.

There are a few counts of this clonotype. The chain employs TRBV24-1 and TRBJ2-1; 13 nucleotides agree with TRBD2. Germline V gives CDR1 KGHDR, CDR2 SFDVKD. The CDR3 extends over 16 amino acids. After removal of 4 bases from V and 7 bases from J, the junction contained 6 bases not matched to a gene. CDR3 sequence reads: CATSDPTSGGINEQFF. The DNA for the CDR3 is TGTGCCACCAGTGACCCGACTAGCGGGGGGATTAATGAGCAGTTCTTC.

This chain uses TRBV6-1 with TRBJ2-1, with TRBD2 matching over 14 bases. V was clipped by 10 bases and J by 7 bases; unmatched bases: 9. Germline-derived CDR1 and CDR2 are MNHNS and SASEGT. The CDR3 covers 15 residues. The CDR3 region has the DNA TGTGCCATTGCCCGGGGGACTAGCGGGAGTAATGAGCAGTTCTTC. As protein: CAIARGTSGSNEQFF.

This clonotype appeared a few times. The rearrangement uses TRBV11-2 and TRBJ2-1; 10 bases align to TRBD1. Looked up from germline, CDR1 is SGHAT and CDR2 is FQNNGV. Losses at the gene ends were 3 bases for V and 4 bases for J; bases not matched to a gene: 12. The CDR3 is 18 residues long. CDR3: CASSFPRDRGYSYNEQFF. As DNA, the CDR3 is TGTGCCAGCAGCTTTCCCCGGGACAGGGGCTACTCTTACAATGAGCAGTTCTTC.

The V gene is TRBV28, the J gene TRBJ2-5; TRBD1 might be the D (5 bases). Germline lookup yields CDR1 MDHEN and CDR2 SYDVKM. With 3 bases removed from V and 4 bases from J, the gap between germline ends came to 12 bases. CDR3 size: 14 residues. CDR3 nucleotide sequence: TGTGCCAGCAGTTTCCGACATACAGGAGAGACCCAGTACTTC. Translation gives CASSFRHTGETQYF.

The V call is TRBV9, the J call TRBJ1-3, with D unclear. Germline V CDR1 and CDR2: SGDLS, YYNGEE. CDR3 length: 14 residues. Trimming removed 0 bases at V and 0 bases at J, with 4 bases between. The CDR3 nucleotides read TGTGCCAGCAGCGTAGGCAGCTCTGGAAACACCATATATTTT. The encoded protein is CASSVGSSGNTIYF.

This chain links TRBV20-1 with TRBJ2-3, with D maybe TRBD2 (6 bases). The V end lost 5 bases, the J end lost 2 bases, and 14 bases lay between the germline ends. CDR3 length: 14 amino acids. Germline lookup yields CDR1 DFQATT and CDR2 SNEGSKA (reference sequence). CDR3 in amino acids: CSARREPLTDTQYF. CDR3 DNA sequence: TGCAGTGCTCGGCGGGAACCGCTCACAGATACGCAGTATTTT.

This clonotype was seen only a few times. This chain connects TRBV7-2 to TRBJ2-3; 8 bases map to TRBD1. Germline lookup yields CDR1 SGHTA and CDR2 FQGNSA. This CDR3 has 16 amino acids. Unmatched junction bases numbered 12, after V lost 5 bases and J lost 5 bases. The CDR3 reads CASSPQTGAGIDTQYF. Written as DNA, the CDR3 is TGTGCCAGCAGCCCACAGACAGGGGCTGGGATAGATACGCAGTATTTT.

In this sample, this clonotype turned up a few times. This chain joins TRBV24-1 and TRBJ1-2; D possibly corresponds to TRBD1 (5 bases). The CDR3 sequence is 12 residues long. Germline CDR1 is KGHDR and CDR2 is SFDVKD. V dropped 7 bases and J dropped 7 bases, with 12 bases sitting between them. In DNA form, the CDR3 reads TGTGCCACCAGCGGAACAGGATTTGGCTACACCTTC. It specifies CATSGTGFGYTF.

The J gene is TRBJ2-5, the V gene TRBV28; no definite D call. CDR1 is MDHEN and CDR2 is SYDVKM in the germline V gene. Trimming took off 5 bases at V and 1 base at J, with 17 bases between the two ends. The CDR3 runs 16 residues. The CDR3 nucleotides are TGTGCCAGCAGTCCCCGCGTATCGTCATTCCAAGAGACCCAGTACTTC. It translates to CASSPRVSSFQETQYF.

This clonotype was observed a few times. The chain is built from TRBV2 and TRBJ1-4; 10 nucleotides line up with TRBD1. V was pared by 10 bases and J by 5 bases, with 10 bases of the junction left unmatched. The germline CDR1 and CDR2 sequences are SNHLY and FYNNEI. CDR3 length: 15 residues. The CDR3 nucleotides are TGTGCCACCACACAATCGGACAGGGGGAATGAAAAACTGTTTTTT. The encoded protein is CATTQSDRGNEKLFF.

The chain couples TRBV18 to TRBJ2-7, with 7 bases fitting TRBD1. The CDR3 runs to 14 residues. Germline values: CDR1 KGHSH, CDR2 LQKENI. V shed 4 bases, J shed 5 bases, and the junction held 8 bases outside the gene matches. The CDR3 loop is CASSLRTGTDEQYF. The CDR3 DNA follows: TGTGCCAGCTCACTCAGGACAGGAACGGACGAGCAGTACTTC.

This clonotype was found a few times. The rearrangement uses TRBV7-8 and TRBJ2-2; D remains unclear. V lost 5 bases to trimming and J lost 3 bases, with 7 bases between them. The CDR3 covers 13 residues. CDR1 is SGHVS and CDR2 is FQNEAQ in the germline V gene. In nucleotides, the CDR3 is TGTGCCAGCAGCCGGCCGGACACCGGGGAGCTGTTTTTT. Translated: CASSRPDTGELFF. The full variable domain, with the rest looked up from reference TRBV7-8 and TRBJ2-2, is GAGVSQSPRYKVAKRGQDVALRCDPISGHVSLFWYQQALGQGPEFLTYFQNEAQLDKSGLPSDRFFAERPEGSVSTLKIQRTQQEDSAVYLCASSRPDTGELFFGEGSRLTVL.

This clonotype was counted between two and nine times. The chain's CDR3 is CASSFGTLQETQYF. The CDR3 DNA reads TGTGCCAGCAGTTTTGGGACACTCCAAGAGACCCAGTACTTC. The J gene is TRBJ2-5, the V gene TRBV12-3 or TRBV12-4, with D perhaps matching TRBD1 (6 bases). Trimming stripped 3 bases from V and 1 base from J, with 9 bases between. CDR3 length: 14 amino acids.

The chain uses TRBV6-5 and TRBJ1-6; no definite D call. This CDR3 region has 15 residues. Germline V gives CDR1 MNHEY, CDR2 SVGAGI. The V end was cut by 2 bases, the J end by 2 bases, with 7 bases between. The CDR3 sequence is CASSYGLPYNSPLHF. The CDR3 DNA reads TGTGCCAGCAGTTACGGGCTCCCCTATAATTCACCCCTCCACTTT.

J is TRBJ2-3 and V is TRBV20-1; D ambiguous. Germline V gene sequence: CDR1 DFQATT, CDR2 SNEGSKA (reference sequence). With 5 bases removed from V and 5 bases from J, the gap between germline ends came to 17 bases. The CDR3 consists of 14 residues. The CDR3 reads CSAADVSRGDTQYF. The CDR3 DNA follows: TGCAGTGCTGCTGACGTTAGCCGCGGAGATACGCAGTATTTT.

Many counts were recorded for this clonotype. V usage is TRBV10-3 and J usage is TRBJ2-1, with TRBD2 identical over 10 bases. The V gene end was trimmed by 6 bases and the J gene end by 7 bases; junction bases not matched to a gene: 9. This CDR3 has 15 residues. The germline V gene encodes CDR1 ENHRY and CDR2 SYGVKD. The CDR3 sequence: CAIRQAGGSRNEQFF. CDR3 coding DNA: TGTGCCATCAGACAAGCGGGAGGGTCGAGGAATGAGCAGTTCTTC.

This clonotype was observed a few times. V is TRBV20-1 and J is TRBJ2-7, with TRBD1 matching 8 bases. CDR1 DFQATT and CDR2 SNEGSKA come from the germline V gene (reference sequence). Trimming took 2 bases from V and 0 from J; bases not matched to a gene: 3. CDR3 length: 14 amino acids. CDR3: CSARKQGVSYEQYF. CDR3 coding DNA: TGCAGTGCTAGAAAACAGGGGGTCTCCTACGAGCAGTACTTC.

The gene calls are TRBV28 and TRBJ2-1; possible D gene TRBD2, 6 bases. This CDR3 comprises 17 residues. Germline V gene data show CDR1 as MDHEN and CDR2 as SYDVKM. Trimming removed 5 bases from V and 1 base from J, with 18 bases in between. The CDR3 region has the DNA TGTGCCAGCAGTCACTACCCTAGCGACGGATCCTACAATGAGCAGTTCTTC. Translated: CASSHYPSDGSYNEQFF.